This T cell receptor (beta chain) was sequenced in a study of T cell repertoires in aging, cancer and after chemotherapy. Study overall: Paired samples before and after chemotherapy came from glioblastoma patients receiving temozolomide-based therapy.

A word on this clonotype: A clone one base away is much larger, so this may be a read error.

A mixed TRB-A/B primer pool amplified rearranged TRB by multiplex touch-down PCR. TCRdb fed the multiplex PCR reads into MiXCR, producing one record per CDR3 protein. The table includes about 1,000 distinct CDR3 sequences, 29% detected once. Peripheral blood genomic DNA, not sorted cells or RNA, was the template. The germline V gene encodes CDR1 KGHSH and CDR2 LQKENI. CDR3 length: 15 amino acids. The V gene lost 0 bases and the J gene lost 9 bases, with 12 bases spanning the gap. The V call is TRBV18, the J call TRBJ1-6; D is ambiguous. This receptor was obtained from a human donor with a solid tumor. Sequenced sample: blood. The DNA for the CDR3 is TGTGCCAGCTCACCACCGTCTGAGGTAATTTCACCCCTCCACTTT. This encodes CASSPPSEVISPLHF.